This TCR beta chain was identified during a study of cytomegalovirus exposure and HLA in healthy donors. The study, taken as a whole, reports: Earlier analysis yielded a pattern in which most TCR beta V segments were productive about 87% or about 30% of the time. The likely origin of a cluster of highly shared sequence variants was a sequencing artifact.

V lost 0 bases, J lost 3 bases, and 10 bases lay in between. CDR3 length: 14 amino acids. Germline CDR1 is SGHKS and CDR2 is YYEKEE (reference sequence). PCR involved 60 Vbeta and 13 Jbeta primers. Only in-frame clones appear in the TCRdb table, and some are missing; sequencing was by immunoSEQ multiplex PCR. This table holds 55,000 to 65,000 clones, 65% to 80% found once. Concerning this clone itself: Antigen: not known.

Sequenced input: PBMCs. The chain carries TRBV5-5 and TRBJ2-7; maybe TRBD1 (5 bases). The clonotype originates from a woman in her twenties or thirties in good health and CMV-seronegative. CDR3 region: CASSLGSGNYEQYV. The CDR3 nucleotides read TGTGCCAGCAGCTTGGGCTCAGGGAACTACGAGCAGTACGTC.